This T cell receptor beta chain appears in the sequencing data of a study of blood T cell repertoires in COVID-19. Study-wide background: T cells, B-cell-depleted T cells, or PBMCs provided the cDNA or gDNA that served as material.

Per the study methods: Estimated nucleated cell counts came from reference gene primer amplification. Assay used: immunoSEQ multiplex PCR; TCRdb lists only in-frame clones, some missing. The D gene and trimming were derived from the DNA, and the V and J assignments and clone size from that table. The sample comprises 130,000 or so clones, 82% of which are singletons, and about 4.2% rests with the top ten. The CDR3 extends over 14 amino acids. V was cut by 9 bases and J by 1 base, with 16 bases left in between. Per germline, CDR1 SNHLY and CDR2 FYNNEI. The clonotype comes from a woman between 65 and 79 years old with acute or convalescent COVID-19. Sequenced material: peripheral blood. V and J are TRBV2 and TRBJ2-7; D may be TRBD1 (5 bases). The CDR3, as DNA: TGTGCCAGTACGTTAGACAGAACGTCCTACGAGCAGTACTTC. Translated: CASTLDRTSYEQYF.